These 3 T cell receptor beta chains were all obtained from the same sample, sequenced in a study of Ad26.COV2.S vaccination and SARS-CoV-2 variants. Assay used: immunoSEQ multiplex PCR; TCRdb lists only in-frame clones, some missing. The table lists about 350,000 clones, around 84% of them singletons. Treatment given: 19 received Ad26.COV2.S at low or high dose, single or two shots; about five received placebo; per-sample allocation not given. Sampling was done on day 63 after the first vaccine or placebo injection. The sample here was peripheral blood, taken in a trial of Ad26.COV2.S vaccine versus placebo. The receptors were sampled from a person aged 18-60 years who received the Ad26.COV2.S COVID-19 vaccine or a placebo.

This clone was seen more than once but under ten times. As DNA, the CDR3 is TGTGCCAGCAGCGCCTTTTCTCCTCAGGGGGTCTTCACAGATACGCAGTATTTT. As protein: CASSAFSPQGVFTDTQYF. The chain uses TRBV9 and TRBJ2-3, with 7 nucleotides matching TRBD1. CDR3 size: 18 residues. CDR1 SGDLS and CDR2 YYNGEE come from the germline V gene. Trimming took 3 bases from V and 2 from J; bases not matched to a gene: 15. The whole variable domain, filled in from reference TRBV9 and TRBJ2-3, reads DSGVTQTPKHLITATGQRVTLRCSPRSGDLSVYWYQQSLDQGLQFLIQYYNGEERAKGNILERFSAQQFPDLHSELNLSSLELGDSALYFCASSAFSPQGVFTDTQYFGPGTRLTVL.

In this sample, this clone is medium-sized. The chain combines TRBV30 with TRBJ1-6; D uncertain. V was cut by 2 bases and J by 14 bases, with 10 bases left in between. There are 11 residues in the CDR3. Germline-derived CDR1 and CDR2 are GTSNPN and SVGIG (reference sequence). CDR3 DNA: TGTGCCTGGAGTAAGAGTAGGGCCCTCCACTTT. The encoded protein is CAWSKSRALHF.

The chain links TRBV4-1 to TRBJ2-3, with TRBD2 matching over 9 bases. Germline values: CDR1 MGHRA, CDR2 YSYEKL. This CDR3 is built from 16 residues. V was pared by 0 bases and J by 2 bases, with 3 bases of the junction left unmatched. The chain's CDR3 is CASSQDGGGDTDTQYF. Here the CDR3 DNA reads TGCGCCAGCAGCCAAGATGGCGGGGGGGACACAGATACGCAGTATTTT.